The 18 T cell receptor beta chains below come from one sample, sequenced in a study of control samples from healthy donors and cancer patients. Clones were sequenced by immunoSEQ multiplex PCR, and TCRdb holds only the in-frame ones, with some missing. This table has about 80,000 clones, roughly nine tenths appearing once. The sample was blood. The receptors originated from a man over 45 in good health.

V is TRBV11-2 and J is TRBJ1-1; 8 bases agree with TRBD1. The CDR3 loop spans 15 amino acids. Germline V gene data show CDR1 as SGHAT and CDR2 as FQNNGV. Germline trimming cut 0 bases from V and 7 bases from J; bases unmatched to any gene: 7. The CDR3 protein is CASSLDFPGGVEAFF. The CDR3 coding sequence is TGTGCCAGCAGCTTAGATTTTCCAGGGGGCGTTGAAGCTTTCTTT.

CDR3 sequence: CASTGTGGGYGYTF. The CDR3, as DNA: TGTGCCAGCACCGGGACAGGGGGCGGCTATGGCTACACCTTC. The chain employs TRBV2 and TRBJ1-2; 12 bases match TRBD1. CDR3 length: 14 amino acids. The V segment lost 7 bases and the J segment 4 bases; nucleotides outside the gene matches: 4. Germline assignment: CDR1 SNHLY and CDR2 FYNNEI.

The gene calls are TRBV20-1 and TRBJ2-1, with D uncertain. Germline loops: CDR1 DFQATT, CDR2 SNEGSKA (reference sequence). The CDR3 runs to 11 residues. The CDR3 is CSGSSYNEQFF. CDR3 DNA: TGCAGCGGTAGCTCCTACAATGAGCAGTTCTTC.

This chain links TRBV12-3 or TRBV12-4 with TRBJ1-2; D unclear. V gave up 7 bases and J gave up 5 bases, with 14 bases separating them. The CDR3 runs to 13 residues. The chain's CDR3 is CASNYGPIYGYTF. The CDR3 DNA sequence: TGTGCCAGCAATTATGGGCCTATTTATGGCTACACCTTC.

Comment on this clone: Germline and junction disagree at one end, which may indicate a read error. V and J are TRBV2 and TRBJ1-2; tentatively, D is TRBD1 (6 bases). This CDR3 contains 15 residues. Germline CDR1 SNHLY, CDR2 FYNNEI. CDR3 nucleotide sequence: TGTGCCAGCAGTGAATTCGGGACAAAATCAGGTGGCTACGCCTTC. It is translated as CASSEFGTKSGGYAF.

The rearrangement uses TRBV6-6 and TRBJ2-5; unclear D gene. Germline V gives CDR1 MNHNY, CDR2 SVGAGI (reference sequence). Trimming cost V 5 bases and J 0 bases, with 4 bases left between them. The CDR3 has 12 residues. CDR3: CASSRYQETQYF. Here the CDR3 DNA reads TGTGCCAGCAGTCGATACCAAGAGACCCAGTACTTC.

This CDR3 is CASMGLIDTQYF. The CDR3 region has the DNA TGCGCCAGCATGGGGCTCATAGATACGCAGTATTTT. The V call is TRBV10-2, the J call TRBJ2-3; the D gene is possibly TRBD1 (5 bases). Trimming pared 7 bases from V and 5 bases from J, leaving 10 bases between. Germline CDR1 WSHSY, CDR2 SAAADI. The CDR3 loop spans 12 amino acids.

The V and J genes are TRBV29-1 and TRBJ1-2, with D maybe TRBD1 (6 bases). Looked up from germline, CDR1 is SQVTM and CDR2 is ANQGSEA. The CDR3 consists of 11 residues. CDR3: CARRGDYGYTF. CDR3 in DNA: TGCGCCCGGAGGGGGGACTATGGCTACACCTTC.

This chain joins TRBV29-1 and TRBJ1-5; 9 bases are a match to TRBD1. The CDR3 extends over 15 amino acids. The V and J ends lost 4 bases and 2 bases, in that order; junction bases with no gene match: 6. CDR1 and CDR2 from the germline V gene are SQVTM and ANQGSEA. The DNA of the CDR3 is TGCAGCGTTGCCCGGGGACAGGGAGGCAATCAGCCCCAGCATTTT. This codes for CSVARGQGGNQPQHF.

This clone has at least ten counts. The chain combines TRBV11-2 with TRBJ2-3, with 7 bases fitting TRBD2. V shed 1 base, J shed 0 bases, and the junction held 7 bases outside the gene matches. Germline assignment: CDR1 SGHAT and CDR2 FQNNGV. There are 17 residues in the CDR3. The CDR3 nucleotides are TGTGCCAGCAGCTTAGGTAGCGGGCATCCTAGCACAGATACGCAGTATTTT. This translates into CASSLGSGHPSTDTQYF.

This clone was seen a handful of times. The chain recombines TRBV6-1 with TRBJ1-1; the D gene is possibly TRBD1 (5 bases). The CDR3 is 15 residues long. The germline V and J ends were trimmed by 2 bases and 1 base, with 11 bases remaining between them. Germline values: CDR1 MNHNS, CDR2 SASEGT. The CDR3 sequence: CASSEMGTGNTEAFF. The CDR3 region has the DNA TGTGCCAGCAGTGAAATGGGGACGGGGAACACTGAAGCTTTCTTT.

The chain links TRBV10-3 to TRBJ1-3; a possible D gene is TRBD1 (5 bases). The V and J ends lost 5 bases and 2 bases respectively, with 19 bases between them. Germline-derived CDR1 and CDR2 are ENHRY and SYGVKD. This CDR3 region has 17 residues. CDR3 in amino acids: CAISRQTGTLTGNTIYF. Written as DNA, the CDR3 is TGTGCCATCAGTCGCCAAACCGGGACTCTGACTGGAAACACCATATATTTT.

The genes are TRBV4-1 and TRBJ2-1; the D is unclear. V was cut by 3 bases and J by 0 bases, with 9 bases left in between. The CDR3 is 15 residues long. Germline V CDR1 and CDR2: MGHRA, YSYEKL. The CDR3 region is CASSHWLDSYNEQFF. The CDR3 DNA sequence: TGCGCCAGCAGCCATTGGCTGGACTCCTACAATGAGCAGTTCTTC.

CDR3 in DNA: TGTGCCAGCAGTCCTGGCGGGGGGCCAACCTACGAGCAGTACTTC. It yields the protein CASSPGGGPTYEQYF. The chain carries TRBV27 and TRBJ2-7; 8 bases map to TRBD2. The CDR3 runs 15 residues. Germline CDR1 reads MNHEY; CDR2 reads SMNVEV (reference sequence). V lost 5 bases to trimming and J lost 2 bases; unmatched junction nucleotides: 8.

The rearrangement joins TRBV28 to TRBJ1-1; D is unclear. Trimming took 4 bases from V and 1 from J, leaving 13 bases between them. The CDR3 is 15 amino acids. Germline-derived CDR1 and CDR2 are MDHEN and SYDVKM. The CDR3 protein is CASSSLGEGNTEAFF. The DNA for the CDR3 is TGTGCCAGCAGTTCCCTTGGGGAAGGGAACACTGAAGCTTTCTTT.

The chain carries TRBV12-3 or TRBV12-4 and TRBJ2-5; the D gene could be TRBD1 or TRBD2 (5 bases each). There are 13 residues in the CDR3. Trimming pared 2 bases from V and 4 bases from J, leaving 8 bases between. CDR3 amino acids: CASSLSGLETQYF. CDR3 sequence (DNA): TGTGCCAGCAGTTTATCGGGGCTAGAGACCCAGTACTTC.

V is TRBV5-5 and J is TRBJ2-7, with D possibly TRBD2 on 5 matching bases. V lost 5 bases and J 1 base, leaving 7 bases between the germline ends. CDR1 SGHKS and CDR2 YYEKEE come from the germline V gene (reference sequence). The CDR3 is 12 residues long. The DNA of the CDR3 is TGTGCCAGCAGTAGGAGGTCCTACGAGCAGTACTTC. Protein sequence: CASSRRSYEQYF.

This sequence joins TRBV9 and TRBJ1-3, with 7 nucleotides matching TRBD1. Germline V gene data show CDR1 as SGDLS and CDR2 as YYNGEE. The CDR3 covers 22 residues. J lost 0 bases, V lost 0 bases, and 21 bases had no gene match. This CDR3 is CASSVAPEFGQARVRSGNTIYF. The CDR3 nucleotides read TGTGCCAGCAGCGTAGCTCCTGAGTTCGGACAGGCGAGGGTCCGCTCTGGAAACACCATATATTTT.